Listed here are 10 T cell receptor beta chains from one sample, sequenced in a study of blood T cell repertoires in COVID-19. This table comes from immunoSEQ multiplex PCR, and its TCRdb copy is limited to in-frame clones, with some not included. The sample holds under 200,000 clones, over 70% seen once. Input material: PBMCs or T cells enriched from blood (not recorded which). These receptors came from a woman aged 40 to 50 with acute COVID-19.

The chain employs TRBV19 and TRBJ2-3, with D perhaps TRBD2 (5 bases). V was trimmed by 5 bases and J by 3 bases, leaving 15 bases between them. The CDR3 contains 15 residues. Germline CDR1 LNHDA, CDR2 SQIVND (reference sequence). CDR3 in DNA: TGTGCCAGTAGTTCCCAGGTGGGAGCGACAGATACGCAGTATTTT. Translating it yields CASSSQVGATDTQYF. Full variable domain (outside the CDR3, taken from reference TRBV19 and TRBJ2-3): DGGITQSPKYLFRKEGQNVTLSCEQNLNHDAMYWYRQDPGQGLRLIYYSQIVNDFQKGDIAEGYSVSREKKESFPLTVTSAQKNPTAFYLCASSSQVGATDTQYFGPGTRLTVL.

This chain links TRBV6-6 with TRBJ2-1; D may be TRBD2 (6 bases). Germline V gene lookup returns CDR1 MNHNY and CDR2 SVGAGI (reference sequence). The CDR3 totals 15 residues. V lost 5 bases to trimming and J lost 4 bases, with 15 bases between them. CDR3: CASSLGGVAYNEQFF. CDR3 in DNA: TGTGCCAGCAGTCTAGGCGGGGTCGCTTACAATGAGCAGTTCTTC.

This clone appeared once. CDR3 sequence reads: CASSLLGLATYNEQFF. For the CDR3, the DNA is TGTGCCAGCAGCCTACTTGGACTAGCGACCTACAATGAGCAGTTCTTC. The chain employs TRBV5-8 and TRBJ2-1; 9 bases match TRBD2. This CDR3 contains 16 residues. Germline-derived CDR1 and CDR2 are SGHTS and YDEGEE. Trimming at V came to 4 bases and at J to 2 bases, leaving 7 bases not matched to a gene.

The chain combines TRBV11-2 with TRBJ2-7; D not certain. This CDR3 is built from 15 residues. The germline gives CDR1 SGHAT, CDR2 FQNNGV. V lost 3 bases, J lost 1 base, and 13 bases lay in between. CDR3 amino acids: CASSFLEATSYEQYF. The CDR3 DNA reads TGTGCCAGCAGCTTTTTAGAGGCCACATCCTACGAGCAGTACTTC. Complete variable domain (other parts from reference TRBV11-2 and TRBJ2-7): EAGVAQSPRYKIIEKRQSVAFWCNPISGHATLYWYQQILGQGPKLLIQFQNNGVVDDSQLPKDRFSAERLKGVDSTLKIQPAKLEDSAVYLCASSFLEATSYEQYFGPGTRLTVT.

The chain uses TRBV5-5 and TRBJ1-5; 11 nucleotides agree with TRBD1. V lost 4 bases to trimming and J lost 5 bases; unmatched junction nucleotides: 5. The germline V gene has CDR1 SGHKS and CDR2 YYEKEE (reference sequence). This CDR3 region has 15 residues. The CDR3 protein is CASSRTGGEDQPQHF. Written as DNA, the CDR3 is TGTGCCAGCAGCCGGACAGGGGGCGAGGATCAGCCCCAGCATTTT.

The chain has TRBV5-1 and TRBJ2-5; a possible D gene is TRBD2 (6 bases). CDR1 is SGHRS, CDR2 YFSETQ, per germline. Trimming pared 1 base from V and 2 bases from J, leaving 9 bases between. The CDR3 length is 14 residues. Here the CDR3 DNA reads TGCGCCAGCAGCTTGACCGGGACTCAAGAGACCCAGTACTTC. This encodes CASSLTGTQETQYF.

This clone was seen a few times. The CDR3 here is CASSLGTAAEAFF. CDR3 bases: TGTGCCAGCAGCTTGGGGACTGCCGCTGAAGCTTTCTTT. The chain uses TRBV5-4 and TRBJ1-1; D is ambiguous. Germline V gives CDR1 SGHNT, CDR2 YYREEE (reference sequence). V shed 0 bases and J shed 6 bases, with 9 bases lying between them. CDR3 length: 13 amino acids.

This clone was observed a single time. This chain connects TRBV29-1 to TRBJ2-3; TRBD1 agrees at 7 bases. CDR3 size: 13 residues. Germline CDR1 reads SQVTM; CDR2 reads ANQGSEA. The J segment lost 6 bases and the V segment lost 7 bases, leaving 10 bases of the junction unmatched. DNA of the CDR3: TGCAGCGCATTTAGACAGGGCAGTGATACGCAGTATTTT. It codes for CSAFRQGSDTQYF.

The rearrangement joins TRBV19 to TRBJ1-4; possibly TRBD1 for D (5 bases). CDR3 size: 15 residues. The V end lost 2 bases, the J end lost 0 bases, and 7 bases lay between the germline ends. Germline V gene lookup returns CDR1 LNHDA and CDR2 SQIVND (reference sequence). The CDR3 bases are TGTGCCAGTAGTATACAGGGTGCAACTAATGAAAAACTGTTTTTT. The encoded protein is CASSIQGATNEKLFF.

This clone occurred once. The rearrangement joins TRBV3-1 (or the pseudogene TRBV3-2) to TRBJ1-1; D not certain. Trimming left V 0 bases short and J 1 base short, with 6 bases between. The CDR3 extends over 14 amino acids. Germline loops: CDR1 LGHDT, CDR2 YNNKEL (reference sequence). CDR3 sequence (DNA): TGTGCCAGCAGCCAAGATAGTAGGAACACTGAAGCTTTCTTT. As protein: CASSQDSRNTEAFF.